These 10 T cell receptor beta chains share one sample of origin, sequenced in a study of Ad26.COV2.S vaccination and SARS-CoV-2 variants. The table came from immunoSEQ multiplex PCR; TCRdb's copy has only in-frame clones and leaves some out. The sample carries 440,000 or so clones, about 90% recorded once. Treatment given: around 19 received Ad26.COV2.S at low or high dose, single or two shots; five or six received placebo; per-sample allocation not given. Specimen acquisition occurred on day 63 following the initial vaccine or placebo injection. The material sequenced was peripheral blood, taken in a trial of Ad26.COV2.S vaccine versus placebo. The receptor set was obtained from a person between 18 and 65 years old who received the Ad26.COV2.S COVID-19 vaccine or a placebo.

The rearrangement joins TRBV10-1 to TRBJ2-3, with D hard to call. The CDR3 sequence is 14 residues long. Germline V CDR1 and CDR2: WNHNN, SYGVQD (reference sequence). Trimming took 3 bases from V and 4 from J, leaving 11 bases between them. The CDR3 region is CASSDLQIPDTQYF. The CDR3 DNA reads as TGCGCCAGCAGTGATTTGCAGATCCCAGATACGCAGTATTTT.

V and J are TRBV7-2 and TRBJ1-1; 7 nucleotides match TRBD1. The V and J ends lost 5 bases and 2 bases, in that order; junction bases with no gene match: 8. The CDR3 is 15 amino acids. In germline, CDR1 is SGHTA, CDR2 FQGNSA. The CDR3 DNA reads TGTGCCAGCAGCCCGAAACAGGGGATAAACACTGAAGCTTTCTTT. It translates to CASSPKQGINTEAFF.

J is TRBJ2-3 and V is TRBV7-2, with a tentative D call TRBD2 (5 bases). This CDR3 spans 13 amino acids. Germline CDR1 reads SGHTA; CDR2 reads FQGNSA. Trimming pared 5 bases from V and 0 bases from J, leaving 6 bases between. CDR3 region: CASSTGSTDTQYF. CDR3 nucleotide sequence: TGTGCCAGCAGCACGGGGAGCACAGATACGCAGTATTTT. The full variable domain, in which reference TRBV7-2 and TRBJ2-3 provide the parts outside the CDR3, is GAGVSQSPSNKVTEKGKDVELRCDPISGHTALYWYRQSLGQGLEFLIYFQGNSAPDKSGLPSDRFSAERTGGSVSTLTIQRTQQEDSAVYLCASSTGSTDTQYFGPGTRLTVL.

The V gene is TRBV30, the J gene TRBJ2-7; D gene ambiguous. The CDR3 is made up of 14 amino acids. Germline V CDR1 and CDR2: GTSNPN, SVGIG (reference sequence). The germline V and J ends were trimmed by 0 bases and 1 base, with 10 bases remaining between them. CDR3 nucleotides: TGTGCCTGGAGTGTGGGCAGCATATCCTACGAGCAGTACTTC. Protein sequence: CAWSVGSISYEQYF. The complete variable domain, with remaining parts taken from reference TRBV30 and TRBJ2-7, reads SQTIHQWPATLVQPVGSPLSLECTVEGTSNPNLYWYRQAAGRGLQLLFYSVGIGQISSEVPQNLSASRPQDRQFILSSKKLLLSDSGFYLCAWSVGSISYEQYFGPGTRLTVT.

In this sample, this clone turned up once. This rearrangement joins TRBV9 to TRBJ1-1; D is undetermined. The CDR3 has 14 residues. V was trimmed by 0 bases and J by 4 bases, leaving 10 bases between them. CDR1 is SGDLS and CDR2 is YYNGEE in the germline V gene. CDR3 sequence (DNA): TGTGCCAGCAGCGTAGGGGAGGGTGTCACTGAAGCTTTCTTT. This encodes CASSVGEGVTEAFF. Full variable domain (missing parts from reference TRBV9 and TRBJ1-1): DSGVTQTPKHLITATGQRVTLRCSPRSGDLSVYWYQQSLDQGLQFLIQYYNGEERAKGNILERFSAQQFPDLHSELNLSSLELGDSALYFCASSVGEGVTEAFFGQGTRLTVV.

The chain combines TRBV28 with TRBJ2-1, with D hard to call. V gave up 6 bases and J gave up 6 bases, with 18 bases separating them. The germline CDR1 and CDR2 sequences are MDHEN and SYDVKM. The CDR3 totals 15 residues. The CDR3 loop is CASSLTSDRRNEQFF. CDR3 nucleotides: TGTGCCAGCAGCCTTACCTCGGACCGACGCAATGAGCAGTTCTTC.

The V and J genes are TRBV18 and TRBJ1-5; 8 bases line up with TRBD1. CDR1 and CDR2 (germline): KGHSH, LQKENI. This CDR3 has 16 residues. V gave up 3 bases and J gave up 5 bases; unmatched junction bases: 9. CDR3 nucleotides: TGTGCCAGCTCACCTACGGGGGACAGGCAGCATCAGCCCCAGCATTTT. As protein: CASSPTGDRQHQPQHF.

The V gene is TRBV4-1, the J gene TRBJ2-2, with 9 positions matching TRBD2. CDR3 length: 16 amino acids. Trimming at V came to 3 bases and at J to 4 bases, leaving 6 bases not matched to a gene. The V gene's germline CDR1 is MGHRA and CDR2 YSYEKL. DNA of the CDR3: TGCGCCAGCAGCCACTATAGCGGGGGTGGCACCGGGGAGCTGTTTTTT. It yields the protein CASSHYSGGGTGELFF.

The chain recombines TRBV5-1 with TRBJ2-3; 8 nucleotides match TRBD1. With 1 base clipped from V and 4 bases from J, the junction kept 2 bases outside the gene matches. Germline CDR1 is SGHRS and CDR2 is YFSETQ. There are 14 residues in the CDR3. The DNA for the CDR3 is TGCGCCAGCAGCTTGACAGGGGGAGCAGATACGCAGTATTTT. Protein: CASSLTGGADTQYF.

This clone was counted only a few times. This sequence joins TRBV7-9 and TRBJ1-3; D unresolved. Germline lookup yields CDR1 SEHNR and CDR2 FQNEAQ (reference sequence). There are 16 residues in the CDR3. Trimming took 5 bases from V and 0 from J, leaving 14 bases between them. Here the CDR3 reads CASSLEATSSGNTIYF. The CDR3 nucleotides are TGTGCCAGCAGCCTAGAAGCTACCAGCTCTGGAAACACCATATATTTT. Filled out from reference TRBV7-9 and TRBJ1-3, the complete variable domain reads DTGVSQNPRHKITKRGQNVTFRCDPISEHNRLYWYRQTLGQGPEFLTYFQNEAQLEKSRLLSDRFSAERPKGSFSTLEIQRTEQGDSAMYLCASSLEATSSGNTIYFGEGSWLTVV.